This T cell receptor beta chain was sequenced for a study of blood T cell repertoires in COVID-19. Method: immunoSEQ multiplex PCR; TCRdb's copy keeps in-frame clones and lacks some. The table has 90,000 to 100,000 clones, about 81% seen once; the top ten hold roughly 17%. The V segment lost 4 bases and the J segment 2 bases; nucleotides outside the gene matches: 9. CDR1 is LNHDA and CDR2 is SQIVND in the germline V gene (reference sequence). The CDR3 contains 17 residues. The material sequenced was peripheral blood. The chain uses TRBV19 and TRBJ1-5, with 9 bases fitting TRBD1. The TCR originated in a woman aged 60 to 75 with acute or convalescent COVID-19. The CDR3 here is CASSTSTGGSGNQPQHF. In DNA, the CDR3 is TGTGCCAGTAGTACTTCTACAGGGGGCTCAGGCAATCAGCCCCAGCATTTT.